The rows below give T cell receptor beta chains drawn from one sample of a study of blood T cell repertoires in COVID-19. Some clones are missing from TCRdb's copy, which holds only in-frame ones; the method was immunoSEQ multiplex PCR. The sample consists of about 250,000 clones, around nine tenths of them appearing once. Sequenced material: peripheral blood. These receptors came from a man in his late teens or twenties with active or convalescent COVID-19. CDR3s include the opening cysteine and the closing phenylalanine or tryptophan. A D gene is named only where the DNA matches it firmly. Clone size is not always given. Where it is, it says once, few, many or a class for expanded clones.

cdr3_aa: CASSARRGQGNTEAFF; cdr3_nt: TGTGCCAGTAGTGCACGGCGCGGACAGGGAAACACTGAAGCTTTCTTT; d_call: TRBD1; v_call: TRBV19; j_call: TRBJ1-1; clone_size: -
cdr3_aa: CASSSMTSGRSTGELFF; cdr3_nt: TGCGCCAGCAGCTCGATGACTAGCGGGAGAAGCACCGGGGAGCTGTTTTTT; d_call: TRBD2; v_call: TRBV5-1; j_call: TRBJ2-2; clone_size: -
cdr3_aa: CASSPLADEKLFF; cdr3_nt: TGTGCCAGCTCACCATTGGCGGATGAAAAACTGTTTTTT; d_call: -; v_call: TRBV18; j_call: TRBJ1-4; clone_size: -
cdr3_aa: CASSESRETNEKLFF; cdr3_nt: TGCGCCAGCAGTGAGTCGCGGGAAACTAATGAAAAACTATTTTTT; d_call: -; v_call: TRBV10-2; j_call: TRBJ1-4; clone_size: -
cdr3_aa: CASGKLSNTGELFF; cdr3_nt: TGTGCTAGTGGCAAACTCTCGAACACCGGGGAGCTGTTTTTT; d_call: -; v_call: TRBV12-5; j_call: TRBJ2-2; clone_size: -
cdr3_aa: CARSLEGELRCDDYGYTF; cdr3_nt: TGTGCCAGAAGCCTGGAAGGGGAATTGAGGTGTGATGACTATGGCTACACCTTC; d_call: -; v_call: TRBV5-3; j_call: TRBJ1-2; clone_size: many
cdr3_aa: CASSITVNTEAFF; cdr3_nt: TGTGCCAGTAGTATCACTGTGAACACTGAAGCTTTCTTT; d_call: -; v_call: TRBV19; j_call: TRBJ1-1; clone_size: once
cdr3_aa: CAWTLTGTEAFF; cdr3_nt: TGTGCCTGGACCCTGACAGGTACTGAAGCTTTCTTT; d_call: -; v_call: TRBV30; j_call: TRBJ1-1; clone_size: once
cdr3_aa: CASSDPGHMNTEAFF; cdr3_nt: TGTGCCAGCAGCGACCCGGGACATATGAACACTGAAGCTTTCTTT; d_call: -; v_call: TRBV7-6; j_call: TRBJ1-1; clone_size: -
cdr3_aa: CASSPGRDRGDGYTF; cdr3_nt: TGCGCCAGCAGCCCGGGCCGGGACAGGGGGGATGGCTACACCTTC; d_call: TRBD1; v_call: TRBV5-1; j_call: TRBJ1-2; clone_size: few
cdr3_aa: CASRPGQNTEAFF; cdr3_nt: TGTGCCAGCAGACCCGGACAGAACACTGAAGCTTTCTTT; d_call: -; v_call: TRBV28; j_call: TRBJ1-1; clone_size: -
cdr3_aa: CASSVAGHNTGELFF; cdr3_nt: TGTGCCAGCAGCGTAGCGGGTCATAACACCGGGGAGCTGTTTTTT; d_call: -; v_call: TRBV9; j_call: TRBJ2-2; clone_size: -
cdr3_aa: CASAPGGSTDTQYF; cdr3_nt: TGTGCCAGTGCCCCGGGAGGCTCCACAGATACGCAGTATTTT; d_call: TRBD2; v_call: TRBV25-1; j_call: TRBJ2-3; clone_size: -
cdr3_aa: CAISEGNEKLFF; cdr3_nt: TGTGCCATCTCAGAGGGTAATGAAAAACTGTTTTTT; d_call: -; v_call: TRBV10-3; j_call: TRBJ1-4; clone_size: -
cdr3_aa: CASSPRTGYYEQYF; cdr3_nt: TGTGCCAGCAGCCCTCGGACAGGGTACTACGAGCAGTACTTC; d_call: TRBD1; v_call: TRBV11-1; j_call: TRBJ2-7; clone_size: -
cdr3_aa: CASSSPGTRGEKLFF; cdr3_nt: TGTGCCAGCAGTTCCCCCGGGACAAGAGGTGAAAAACTGTTTTTT; d_call: -; v_call: TRBV27; j_call: TRBJ1-4; clone_size: -
cdr3_aa: CASSPGPRHSGNTIYF; cdr3_nt: TGTGCCAGTAGCCCTGGGCCCAGGCACTCTGGAAACACCATATATTTT; d_call: -; v_call: TRBV19; j_call: TRBJ1-3; clone_size: -
cdr3_aa: CASSQDLNQPQHF; cdr3_nt: TGCGCCAGCAGCCAAGATCTCAATCAGCCCCAGCATTTT; d_call: -; v_call: TRBV4-3; j_call: TRBJ1-5; clone_size: -
cdr3_aa: CASSPDGTSQAGEETQYF; cdr3_nt: TGCGCCAGCAGCCCCGATGGGACGTCGCAGGCAGGGGAGGAGACCCAGTACTTC; d_call: -; v_call: TRBV5-1; j_call: TRBJ2-5; clone_size: once
cdr3_aa: CASSLYEVEAFF; cdr3_nt: TGTGCCAGCAGTTTATACGAGGTTGAAGCTTTCTTT; d_call: -; v_call: TRBV28; j_call: TRBJ1-1; clone_size: once
cdr3_aa: CASSIRAQHF; cdr3_nt: TGTGCCAGTAGTATACGGGCCCAGCATTTT; d_call: -; v_call: TRBV19; j_call: TRBJ1-5; clone_size: -
cdr3_aa: CASSQGGPGSNEQFF; cdr3_nt: TGCGCCAGCAGCCAGGGCGGCCCGGGGAGCAATGAGCAGTTCTTC; d_call: -; v_call: TRBV4-3; j_call: TRBJ2-1; clone_size: -
cdr3_aa: CASTPRRPQTQYF; cdr3_nt: TGCGCCAGCACTCCCCGGCGGCCCCAGACGCAGTATTTT; d_call: -; v_call: TRBV10-1; j_call: TRBJ2-3; clone_size: -
cdr3_aa: CASRTDYNSPLHF; cdr3_nt: TGTGCCAGTAGAACTGACTATAATTCACCCCTCCACTTT; d_call: -; v_call: TRBV19; j_call: TRBJ1-6; clone_size: -
cdr3_aa: CASSLGGEGNEQFF; cdr3_nt: TGCGCCAGCAGCTTGGGCGGGGAGGGCAATGAGCAGTTCTTC; d_call: TRBD2; v_call: TRBV5-1; j_call: TRBJ2-1; clone_size: -
cdr3_aa: CASRRAGGPGDTQYF; cdr3_nt: TGTGCCAGCAGGCGAGCGGGAGGGCCTGGAGATACGCAGTATTTT; d_call: TRBD2; v_call: TRBV27; j_call: TRBJ2-3; clone_size: -
cdr3_aa: CASSVQLILSYEQYF; cdr3_nt: TGTGCCAGCAGCGTTCAACTCATACTCTCCTACGAGCAGTACTTC; d_call: -; v_call: TRBV9; j_call: TRBJ2-7; clone_size: -
cdr3_aa: CASSPGTLNTEAFF; cdr3_nt: TGCGCCAGCAGCCCAGGGACATTGAACACTGAAGCTTTCTTT; d_call: -; v_call: TRBV5-1; j_call: TRBJ1-1; clone_size: once
cdr3_aa: CSAFRDPYPEAFF; cdr3_nt: TGCAGCGCATTCCGGGATCCTTACCCTGAAGCTTTCTTT; d_call: -; v_call: TRBV29-1; j_call: TRBJ1-1; clone_size: -
cdr3_aa: CASSLGQNEKLFF; cdr3_nt: TGTGCCAGCAGCTTAGGACAGAATGAAAAACTGTTTTTT; d_call: -; v_call: TRBV7-9; j_call: TRBJ1-4; clone_size: -
cdr3_aa: CASTLEGRSTDTQYF; cdr3_nt: TGTGCCAGCACCCTAGAGGGCAGAAGCACAGATACGCAGTATTTT; d_call: -; v_call: TRBV9; j_call: TRBJ2-3; clone_size: -
cdr3_aa: CASTKITEAFF; cdr3_nt: TGTGCCAGTACTAAAATAACTGAAGCTTTCTTT; d_call: -; v_call: TRBV12-3/TRBV12-4; j_call: TRBJ1-1; clone_size: -
cdr3_aa: CASSIITGDGQPQHF; cdr3_nt: TGTGCCAGTAGTATAATAACAGGGGACGGTCAGCCCCAGCATTTT; d_call: TRBD1; v_call: TRBV19; j_call: TRBJ1-5; clone_size: many
cdr3_aa: CASSPLHPDNEQFF; cdr3_nt: TGTGCCAGCTCACCACTTCACCCGGACAATGAGCAGTTCTTC; d_call: -; v_call: TRBV18; j_call: TRBJ2-1; clone_size: -
cdr3_aa: CASRDVGQGGGGTRGYTF; cdr3_nt: TGTGCCAGCAGGGACGTAGGACAGGGCGGCGGTGGTACCCGAGGCTACACCTTC; d_call: TRBD1; v_call: TRBV5-6; j_call: TRBJ1-2; clone_size: -
cdr3_aa: CASSLELMGGELFF; cdr3_nt: TGCGCCAGCAGCCTTGAACTAATGGGCGGGGAGCTGTTTTTT; d_call: -; v_call: TRBV4-1; j_call: TRBJ2-2; clone_size: once
cdr3_aa: CASIFAGLAIETQYF; cdr3_nt: TGTGCCAGCATCTTTGCGGGACTAGCGATAGAGACCCAGTACTTC; d_call: TRBD2; v_call: TRBV2; j_call: TRBJ2-5; clone_size: -
cdr3_aa: CASSLPAGQVETQYF; cdr3_nt: TGTGCCAGCAGTCTCCCGGCGGGGCAGGTAGAGACCCAGTACTTC; d_call: -; v_call: TRBV6-5; j_call: TRBJ2-5; clone_size: -
cdr3_aa: CASGSIAGETETQYF; cdr3_nt: TGTGCCAGCGGATCTATAGCGGGAGAGACAGAGACCCAGTACTTC; d_call: TRBD2; v_call: TRBV6-5; j_call: TRBJ2-5; clone_size: -
cdr3_aa: CASSPKETQYF; cdr3_nt: TGTGCCAGCAGTCCCAAAGAGACCCAGTACTTC; d_call: -; v_call: TRBV7-2; j_call: TRBJ2-5; clone_size: -
cdr3_aa: CASSLTGSAYNEQFF; cdr3_nt: TGTGCCAGCAGCTTAACCGGGAGCGCGTACAATGAGCAGTTCTTC; d_call: -; v_call: TRBV7-3; j_call: TRBJ2-1; clone_size: -
cdr3_aa: CAISEKGAHGELFF; cdr3_nt: TGTGCCATCAGTGAGAAGGGGGCTCACGGGGAGCTGTTTTTT; d_call: TRBD1; v_call: TRBV10-3; j_call: TRBJ2-2; clone_size: -
cdr3_aa: CASSKDRANEKLFF; cdr3_nt: TGTGCCAGCAGCAAAGACAGGGCTAATGAAAAACTGTTTTTT; d_call: TRBD1; v_call: TRBV7-2; j_call: TRBJ1-4; clone_size: -
cdr3_aa: CASRADRGGYTF; cdr3_nt: TGTGCCAGCAGAGCCGACAGGGGTGGCTACACCTTC; d_call: TRBD1; v_call: TRBV27; j_call: TRBJ1-2; clone_size: -
cdr3_aa: CASSALVVAGGETQYF; cdr3_nt: TGTGCCAGCAGCGCTCTGGTGGTAGCGGGAGGGGAGACCCAGTACTTC; d_call: TRBD2; v_call: TRBV9; j_call: TRBJ2-5; clone_size: -
cdr3_aa: CASSLEGGGEQYF; cdr3_nt: TGTGCCAGCAGCTTAGAAGGAGGAGGGGAGCAGTACTTC; d_call: -; v_call: TRBV7-9; j_call: TRBJ2-7; clone_size: -
cdr3_aa: CASSKDPIAGGRNEQFF; cdr3_nt: TGTGCCAGCAGCAAAGACCCTATAGCGGGAGGGCGTAATGAGCAGTTCTTC; d_call: -; v_call: TRBV21-1; j_call: TRBJ2-1; clone_size: -
cdr3_aa: CASSELQLLTGNTIYF; cdr3_nt: TGTGCCAGCAGTGAATTACAGTTACTGACTGGAAACACCATATATTTT; d_call: -; v_call: TRBV2; j_call: TRBJ1-3; clone_size: -
cdr3_aa: CASSLEAGGQETQYF; cdr3_nt: TGTGCCAGCAGCTTAGAGGCGGGGGGCCAAGAGACCCAGTACTTC; d_call: TRBD2; v_call: TRBV7-2; j_call: TRBJ2-5; clone_size: -
cdr3_aa: CASSTDPGQTYEQYF; cdr3_nt: TGCGCCAGCAGCACTGATCCGGGACAGACCTACGAGCAGTACTTC; d_call: TRBD1; v_call: TRBV5-1; j_call: TRBJ2-7; clone_size: -
cdr3_aa: CASTRTSGTGEQYF; cdr3_nt: TGTGCCAGCACTCGGACTAGCGGGACAGGAGAGCAGTACTTC; d_call: TRBD2; v_call: TRBV2; j_call: TRBJ2-7; clone_size: -
cdr3_aa: CASSPSGHATGELFF; cdr3_nt: TGTGCCAGCTCACCGTCAGGACACGCCACCGGGGAGCTGTTTTTT; d_call: -; v_call: TRBV18; j_call: TRBJ2-2; clone_size: -
cdr3_aa: CASSLRGSDTQYF; cdr3_nt: TGTGCCAGCAGTTTGCGGGGTTCAGATACGCAGTATTTT; d_call: -; v_call: TRBV27; j_call: TRBJ2-3; clone_size: -
cdr3_aa: CASSDRRYSNQPQHF; cdr3_nt: TGTGCCAGCTCCGACAGGCGCTATAGCAATCAGCCCCAGCATTTT; d_call: -; v_call: TRBV6-5; j_call: TRBJ1-5; clone_size: -
cdr3_aa: CASSPLEQETQYF; cdr3_nt: TGCGCCAGCAGCCCGTTGGAGCAAGAGACCCAGTACTTC; d_call: -; v_call: TRBV5-1; j_call: TRBJ2-5; clone_size: -
cdr3_aa: CASSPRHQGGGTEAFF; cdr3_nt: TGTGCCAGCTCACCACGACACCAGGGGGGTGGCACTGAAGCTTTCTTT; d_call: TRBD1; v_call: TRBV18; j_call: TRBJ1-1; clone_size: -